The rows below give T cell receptor beta chains drawn from one sample of a study of cytotoxic CD8 clonotypes in ibrutinib-treated CLL. The data were produced by immunoSEQ multiplex PCR, yet TCRdb's version contains in-frame clones alone and is incomplete. Here the sample spans about 60,000 clones, 50% to 70% being singletons. The starting material was PBMCs, obtained after 24 months of ibrutinib treatment. The receptors shown here come from a human donor with chronic lymphocytic leukemia. CDR3s include the opening cysteine and the closing phenylalanine or tryptophan. A D gene is named only where the DNA matches it firmly. Clone size is given for some rows only: seen once, a few or many times, or a class if the clone is expanded.

TRBJ1-3	TRBV5-1	-	-	TGCGCCAGCAGCGATTGGCCGGACAGCCCTGGAAACACCATATATTTT	CASSDWPDSPGNTIYF
TRBJ2-7	TRBV28	-	-	TGTGCCAGCAGTTTTAGCGGTCCGCACTACGAGCAGTACTTC	CASSFSGPHYEQYF
TRBJ2-1	TRBV5-8	-	-	TGTGCCAGCAGCCCGGGCTTCTACAATGAGCAGTTCTTC	CASSPGFYNEQFF
TRBJ1-4	TRBV2	-	TRBD1	TGTGCCAGCAGTGATGGGACAGGTGATAGCGCAAGGGAAAAACTGTTTTTT	CASSDGTGDSAREKLFF
TRBJ2-1	TRBV6-4	-	TRBD2	TGTGCCAGCAGCCCGAACGGGAGGGCCTACAATGAGCAGTTCTTC	CASSPNGRAYNEQFF
TRBJ2-7	TRBV20-1	-	-	TGCAGTGCCGAGGTAGGCTACGAGCAGTACTTC	CSAEVGYEQYF
TRBJ2-7	TRBV28	-	-	TGTGCCAGCAGTTTACAGTGGGACGAGCAGTACTTC	CASSLQWDEQYF
TRBJ2-5	TRBV30	-	-	TGTGCCTGGAGTGAGCTTAGCGGTTCGACCCAGTACTTC	CAWSELSGSTQYF
TRBJ2-1	TRBV7-2	-	TRBD2	TGTGCCAGCAGCTTAACTAGCGGATACAATGAGCAGTTCTTC	CASSLTSGYNEQFF
TRBJ1-5	TRBV5-6	-	TRBD1	TGTGCCAGCAGCTTGCCCGGGACAGGACAGCCCCAGCATTTT	CASSLPGTGQPQHF
TRBJ1-2	TRBV11-2	-	-	TGTGCCAGCAGCTTACCAACAGGGTTGAATGGCTACACCTTC	CASSLPTGLNGYTF
TRBJ2-5	TRBV5-5	-	-	TGTGCCAGCAGCCTCCGGGACTCGGGTACGGCCCAGTACTTC	CASSLRDSGTAQYF
TRBJ1-1	TRBV7-6	few	TRBD1	TGTGCCAGCAGCCTCCGGGACAGCCCTTTCACTGAAGCTTTCTTT	CASSLRDSPFTEAFF
TRBJ1-1	TRBV7-8	-	-	TGTGCCAGCAGTTCTTTGGGGGGCGTCACTGAAGCTTTCTTT	CASSSLGGVTEAFF
TRBJ2-7	TRBV9	few	TRBD2	TGTGCCAGCAGCGTAGCCGCGGGGGACCATTACGAGCAGTACTTC	CASSVAAGDHYEQYF
TRBJ2-1	TRBV5-1	-	TRBD1	TGCGCCAGCAGCTTGGGACAGGGGTCGTACAATGAGCAGTTCTTC	CASSLGQGSYNEQFF
TRBJ2-3	TRBV7-9	-	-	TGTGCCAGCAGCTTCACTACTGTTGGCACAGATACGCAGTATTTT	CASSFTTVGTDTQYF
TRBJ2-1	TRBV2	-	-	TGTGCCAGCAGTGAAGTAGCTTACAATGAGCAGTTCTTC	CASSEVAYNEQFF
TRBJ1-5	TRBV6-1	-	-	TGTGCCAGCATGATAGACAGCTATCAGCCCCAGCATTTT	CASMIDSYQPQHF
TRBJ1-5	TRBV6-1	few	-	TGTGCCAGCAGTGAAGCGCCAGGGGTTTGGAACAATCAGCCCCAGCATTTT	CASSEAPGVWNNQPQHF
TRBJ1-2	TRBV10-3	-	TRBD1	TGTGCCATCAGTGAACAGGGGGCTACCAGGGAAGGCTACACCTTC	CAISEQGATREGYTF
TRBJ2-2	TRBV5-1	few	TRBD2	TGCGCCAGCAGCCCTATAGCGGTGGGAGCGGGGCCCGGGGAGCTGTTTTTT	CASSPIAVGAGPGELFF
TRBJ2-2	TRBV19	-	-	TGTGCCAGTAGTGTCGTAAAATACACCGGGGAGCTGTTTTTT	CASSVVKYTGELFF
TRBJ2-7	TRBV9	-	TRBD2	TGTGCCAGCAGCAAGGGGACTAGCGGGAGTGTATCCTACGAGCAGTACTTC	CASSKGTSGSVSYEQYF
TRBJ2-5	TRBV5-4	once	-	TGTGCCAGCAGCTTGGCCAGAGAGACCCAGTACTTC	CASSLARETQYF
TRBJ1-5	TRBV6-1	-	-	TGTGCCAGGGACAGCCGGTATAGCAATCAGCCCCAGCATTTT	CARDSRYSNQPQHF
TRBJ1-2	TRBV5-1	-	TRBD1	TGCGCCAGCAGCCCGGGACAGGGGAGAGTTAGTGGCTACACCTTC	CASSPGQGRVSGYTF
TRBJ1-1	TRBV7-6	few	-	TGTGCCAGCAGCTTAGCGGGGTCCTATAAAGCTTTCTTT	CASSLAGSYKAFF
TRBJ2-5	TRBV4-2	many	TRBD2	TGTGCCAGCAGCCTTTTTGTAGCGGGAGGGCCCGGGGGGACCCAGTACTTC	CASSLFVAGGPGGTQYF
TRBJ1-1	TRBV11-2	-	TRBD1	TGTGCCAGCAGCTTAGTGGGACAGGGCGGTGTCTTAGCTTTCTTT	CASSLVGQGGVLAFF
TRBJ2-1	TRBV25-1	-	TRBD1	TGTGCCAGCAGTCGAGGGGGCAGCTACAATGAGCAGTTCTTC	CASSRGGSYNEQFF
TRBJ1-6	TRBV19	-	-	TGTGCCAGTAGTATGGGACGTAGGAATTCACCCCTCCACTTT	CASSMGRRNSPLHF
TRBJ1-1	TRBV6-6	few	-	TGTGCCAGCACCCAACAGGGTAGTCCGCTTGAAGCTTTCTTT	CASTQQGSPLEAFF
TRBJ2-5	TRBV15	few	-	TGTGCCACCAGCAGAGATCGGTGGGATTACCAAGAGACCCAGTACTTC	CATSRDRWDYQETQYF
TRBJ2-2	TRBV29-1	few	-	TGCAGCGCCCTACGGAGCGGCACCGGGGAGCTGTTTTTT	CSALRSGTGELFF
TRBJ2-5	TRBV18	-	-	TGTGCCAGCTCACCACCGGGGGAGACCCAGTACTTC	CASSPPGETQYF
TRBJ1-2	TRBV18	once	-	TGTGCCAGCTCACAATCCGGGACGTCTATCGGCTACACCTTC	CASSQSGTSIGYTF
TRBJ1-6	TRBV4-1	-	-	TGCGCCAGCAGCCTCGAGGGGGGTAATTCACCCCTCCACTTT	CASSLEGGNSPLHF
TRBJ1-2	TRBV28	-	-	TGTGCCAGCAGTCCCGGCAGGGGACCCTATGGCTACACCTTC	CASSPGRGPYGYTF
TRBJ1-1	TRBV28	-	-	TGTGCCAGCAGTTTCCAGGACAGGAACACTGAAGCTTTCTTT	CASSFQDRNTEAFF
TRBJ2-3	TRBV9	-	TRBD1	TGTGCCAGCAGCGCAACACAGGGGGCTGGGACAGATACGCAGTATTTT	CASSATQGAGTDTQYF
TRBJ2-5	TRBV27	-	-	TGTGCCAGCAGTTTTGGCAGGGATGAGACCCAGTACTTC	CASSFGRDETQYF
TRBJ1-4	TRBV2	-	TRBD1	TGTGCCAGCAGCGGACAGGGGGCCTCTAATGAAAAACTGTTTTTT	CASSGQGASNEKLFF
TRBJ2-1	TRBV7-6	-	TRBD2	TGTGCCAGCAGCTCTCGGACTAGAGATGAGCAGTTCTTC	CASSSRTRDEQFF
TRBJ2-1	TRBV5-5	many	TRBD1	TGTGCCAGCAGCATTACAGGGGGCAGGGACAATGAGCAGTTCTTC	CASSITGGRDNEQFF
TRBJ2-1	TRBV6-6	-	-	TGTGCCAGCAGTTACTTAGCGCCTACCTACAATGAGCAGTTCTTC	CASSYLAPTYNEQFF
TRBJ1-2	TRBV28	-	TRBD1	TGTGCCATCCTGATACCGGGACAGGGCCTAAACTATGGCTACACCTTC	CAILIPGQGLNYGYTF
TRBJ1-2	TRBV4-2	few	-	TGTGCCAGCAGCCCCCTGGACGGGGTCTATGGCTACACCTTC	CASSPLDGVYGYTF
TRBJ2-1	TRBV28	few	-	TGTGCCAGCACCGTACGGGGCAGGGTGCGGGTTGAGCAGTTCTTC	CASTVRGRVRVEQFF